This T cell receptor (beta chain) originates from a study of blood T cell repertoires in COVID-19. The overall study: The analysed material was cDNA or gDNA that came from T cells, B-cell-depleted T cells, or PBMCs.

The repertoire was sequenced with immunoSEQ multiplex PCR; TCRdb's copy has only in-frame clones and lacks some. Of roughly 410,000 clones listed, around 87% are singletons. The table lists this clone with a count of one. V lost 2 bases, J lost 4 bases, and 6 bases stayed unmatched. In germline, CDR1 is MGHRA, CDR2 YSYEKL. The CDR3 is 16 residues long. The TCR originated in a woman in her sixties or seventies with COVID-19, enrolled during active disease. Sequencing input: peripheral blood. The rearrangement links TRBV4-1 to TRBJ2-2; 8 bases fit TRBD2. The CDR3 loop is CASSQFGGGTTGELFF. CDR3 coding DNA: TGCGCCAGCAGCCAATTCGGCGGGGGGACCACCGGGGAGCTGTTTTTT.